This T cell receptor beta chain stems from a study of blood T cell repertoires in COVID-19. Overall study: The samples span acute and convalescent COVID-19 from the United States, Italy and Spain.

Participants were aged about 18 to 90 years, lived in 24 US areas, and enrolled virtually. Measured with immunoSEQ multiplex PCR; TCRdb has only the in-frame clones, and not every one. The sample records hundreds of thousands of clones, approximately 81% being singletons. This TCR was recovered from a woman in her twenties or thirties who had been exposed to COVID-19. The sample consisted of PBMCs or T cells enriched from blood (not recorded which).

The CDR3 protein is CATSDSGQGWGTQYF. The DNA of the CDR3 is TGTGCCACCAGTGATTCGGGACAGGGGTGGGGGACCCAGTACTTC. The chain links TRBV24-1 to TRBJ2-5; 10 bases are a match to TRBD1. This CDR3 has 15 amino acids. The germline CDR1 and CDR2 sequences are KGHDR and SFDVKD. The V segment lost 2 bases and the J segment 7 bases; nucleotides outside the gene matches: 6.